These T cell receptor beta chains were read from a single sample in a study of blood T cells in healthy people across ages. TCRdb used MiXCR to reprocess the 5' RACE reads, holding one entry per CDR3 protein. The sample includes 600,000 or so distinct CDR3 sequences, 20% to 25% of them seen just once. The sample taken for sequencing was blood. These receptors originate from a man aged 70-80 years in good health. Both conserved end residues are part of each CDR3. The D gene is left open where the match is weak. Expanded clones get a size class; other rows say once, few or many, or leave the size out.

v_gene	j_gene	abundance	d_gene	CDR3aa	CDR3nt
TRBV6-2/TRBV6-3	TRBJ2-1	few	.	CASSWRPPYNEQFF	TGTGCCAGCAGTTGGAGACCTCCCTACAATGAGCAGTTCTTC
TRBV5-1	TRBJ1-1	few	.	CASSLAVEATEAFF	TGCGCCAGCAGCTTGGCCGTGGAGGCCACTGAAGCTTTCTTT
TRBV20-1	TRBJ1-3	few	.	CSARFGARLGGNTIYF	TGCAGTGCTAGATTTGGGGCCCGATTAGGTGGAAACACCATATATTTT
TRBV18	TRBJ1-1	few	.	CASSRSGGDTEAFF	TGTGCCAGCTCACGATCCGGGGGGGACACTGAAGCTTTCTTT
TRBV18	TRBJ2-3	.	.	CASSPVSASTDTQYF	TGTGCCAGCTCACCTGTCAGTGCTAGCACAGATACGCAGTATTTT
TRBV28	TRBJ1-5	.	.	CASSGPGSGRQPQHF	TGTGCCAGCAGTGGCCCCGGATCAGGGCGTCAGCCCCAGCATTTT
TRBV29-1	TRBJ1-2	few	TRBD1	CSVLQGTGYTF	TGCAGCGTTCTACAGGGGACTGGCTACACCTTC
TRBV28	TRBJ2-7	.	TRBD2	CASSDLAGGREQYF	TGTGCCTCCTCCGACTTAGCGGGAGGTCGCGAGCAGTACTTC
TRBV2	TRBJ1-1	.	.	CASLWTPNTEAFF	TGTGCCAGCCTCTGGACACCGAACACTGAAGCTTTCTTT
TRBV20-1	TRBJ1-1	few	.	CSASRGRGTEAFF	TGCAGTGCTAGCCGGGGGCGGGGTACTGAAGCTTTCTTT
TRBV25-1	TRBJ2-5	many	TRBD2	CASSAGGGETQYF	TGTGCCAGCAGCGCGGGAGGAGGAGAGACCCAGTACTTC
TRBV14	TRBJ2-1	.	.	CASSREGGSYNEQFF	TGTGCCAGCAGCCGTGAGGGTGGGTCATACAATGAGCAGTTCTTC
TRBV6-5	TRBJ1-4	.	TRBD1	CASNQDRGRRKLFF	TGTGCCAGCAACCAGGACAGGGGGCGAAGAAAACTGTTTTTT
TRBV27	TRBJ2-3	few	TRBD2	CASSSHQRGVTDTQYF	TGTGCCAGCAGTTCCCACCAGCGGGGGGTCACAGATACGCAGTATTTT
TRBV6-1	TRBJ2-3	few	.	CASNPVGVSTDTQYF	TGTGCCAGCAACCCCGTCGGGGTGAGCACAGATACGCAGTATTTT
TRBV29-1	TRBJ2-7	once	.	CSVVRGGAYEQYF	TGCAGCGTGGTACGCGGCGGGGCCTACGAGCAGTACTTC
TRBV7-9	TRBJ2-1	few	TRBD1	CASSSTGVTRIGFHEQFF	TGTGCCAGCAGCTCTACAGGGGTTACTAGGATTGGGTTCCATGAGCAGTTCTTC
TRBV7-2	TRBJ2-4	.	TRBD2	CASSLVGSGVGNIQYF	TGTGCCAGCAGCTTAGTCGGTAGCGGGGTGGGGAACATTCAGTACTTC
TRBV6-2/TRBV6-3	TRBJ1-5	few	TRBD1	CASSWDPGQGARQPQHF	TGTGCCAGCAGTTGGGATCCGGGACAGGGGGCCCGGCAGCCCCAGCATTTT
TRBV3-1	TRBJ2-7	.	.	CASSHPGVWGYEQYF	TGTGCCAGCAGCCATCCCGGGGTATGGGGCTACGAGCAGTACTTC
TRBV20-1	TRBJ2-5	few	.	CSARAEVQETQYF	TGCAGTGCCAGAGCGGAGGTTCAAGAGACCCAGTACTTC
TRBV20-1	TRBJ2-1	.	.	CSARDRRPYNEQFF	TGCAGTGCTAGAGACAGGCGGCCTTACAATGAGCAGTTCTTC
TRBV20-1	TRBJ2-7	.	TRBD2	CSATLVASGRPSSYEQYF	TGCAGTGCGACCTTGGTGGCTAGCGGGAGGCCTAGCTCCTACGAGCAGTACTTC
TRBV6-6	TRBJ2-7	few	.	CASRRDQKYAYEQYF	TGTGCCAGCAGACGAGACCAAAAATATGCCTACGAGCAGTACTTC
TRBV5-1	TRBJ2-5	.	.	CASSSGHGEETQYF	TGCGCCAGCAGCTCTGGACATGGGGAAGAGACCCAGTACTTC
TRBV14	TRBJ2-3	few	.	CASSPAGYKADTQYF	TGTGCCAGCAGCCCGGCTGGCTACAAGGCAGATACGCAGTATTTT
TRBV20-1	TRBJ2-2	few	.	CSARGSGELFF	TGCAGTGCTAGGGGGTCCGGGGAGCTGTTTTTT
TRBV27	TRBJ1-2	.	TRBD1	CASSERDRGYGYTF	TGTGCCAGCAGTGAACGGGACAGGGGCTATGGCTACACCTTC
TRBV10-3	TRBJ1-5	.	.	CAISEGGDTNQPQHF	TGTGCCATCAGTGAGGGGGGGGATACCAATCAGCCCCAGCATTTT
TRBV7-2	TRBJ2-7	few	.	CASSPDGKSGEQYF	TGTGCCAGCAGCCCTGACGGGAAAAGTGGCGAGCAGTACTTC
TRBV5-6	TRBJ2-5	.	.	CASSLVGQHQETQYF	TGTGCCAGCAGCTTGGTTGGGCAGCACCAAGAGACCCAGTACTTC
TRBV6-5	TRBJ2-3	.	.	CASSYSTGLEDTQYF	TGTGCCAGCAGTTACTCGACAGGACTCGAGGATACGCAGTATTTT
TRBV11-2	TRBJ1-1	.	.	CAGSLEQGLTEAFF	TGTGCCGGCAGCTTAGAACAGGGTCTGACTGAAGCTTTCTTT
TRBV7-3	TRBJ2-6	.	TRBD1	CASSLSSGGNSGANVLTF	TGTGCCAGCAGCTTATCCTCAGGGGGAAACTCTGGGGCCAACGTCCTGACTTTC
TRBV27	TRBJ2-5	many	.	CASSTGFGETQYF	TGTGCCAGCAGCACAGGGTTTGGGGAGACCCAGTACTTC
TRBV7-9	TRBJ2-7	few	.	CASSLDRADSYEQYF	TGTGCCAGCAGCTTAGACAGGGCCGACTCCTACGAGCAGTACTTC
TRBV29-1	TRBJ1-2	.	.	CSVGSRGYGYTF	TGCAGCGTTGGATCCAGGGGTTATGGCTACACCTTC
TRBV5-1	TRBJ2-3	.	TRBD2	CASSWLAGEGTQYF	TGCGCCAGCAGTTGGCTAGCGGGAGAGGGTACGCAGTATTTT
TRBV6-1	TRBJ2-5	.	.	CASSRTPQGRDETQYF	TGTGCCAGCAGCCGAACTCCCCAGGGGCGGGATGAGACCCAGTACTTC
TRBV5-1	TRBJ1-2	.	.	CASSSTQGIGNGYTF	TGCGCCAGCAGCTCTACCCAGGGAATAGGAAACGGCTACACCTTC
TRBV7-2	TRBJ2-3	.	TRBD1	CASSLAGTGTNTQYF	TGTGCCAGCAGCTTGGCGGGGACAGGGACGAATACGCAGTATTTT
TRBV28	TRBJ2-5	few	TRBD2	CASRPPGLGTQETQYF	TGTGCCAGCAGACCTCCGGGACTAGGGACCCAAGAGACCCAGTACTTC
TRBV18	TRBJ2-1	.	TRBD2	CASSPRSGGSYNEQFF	TGTGCCAGCTCACCCCGTTCTGGCGGGAGTTACAATGAGCAGTTCTTC
TRBV9	TRBJ2-5	many	.	CASSVTAKPETQYF	TGTGCCAGCAGCGTAACAGCGAAACCAGAGACCCAGTACTTC
TRBV29-1	TRBJ2-1	.	TRBD2	CSVSAGVGNEQFF	TGCAGCGTCTCAGCGGGAGTGGGGAATGAGCAGTTCTTC
TRBV5-1	TRBJ2-5	.	.	CASSPGLRLDGGETQYF	TGCGCCAGCAGCCCGGGTCTAAGGCTAGATGGTGGGGAGACCCAGTACTTC
TRBV4-3	TRBJ2-7	many	.	CASSQDSKGSYEQYF	TGCGCCAGCAGCCAAGATTCGAAGGGCTCCTACGAGCAGTACTTC
TRBV28	TRBJ2-4	once	.	CASQIGLAKNIQYF	TGTGCCAGCCAGATAGGGTTAGCCAAAAACATTCAGTACTTC
TRBV5-1	TRBJ2-2	many	TRBD1	CASFPGQANTGELFF	TGCGCCAGCTTCCCAGGACAGGCGAACACCGGGGAGCTGTTTTTT
TRBV11-2	TRBJ2-5	many	.	CASSLQEGTQYF	TGTGCCAGCAGCTTACAGGAGGGGACCCAGTACTTC
TRBV5-1	TRBJ2-6	once	.	CASSLAVGAGGANVLTF	TGCGCCAGCAGCTTGGCTGTGGGGGCAGGAGGGGCCAACGTCCTGACTTTC
TRBV20-1	TRBJ2-2	.	.	CSARHPKTGNTGELFF	TGCAGTGCTAGACACCCCAAAACAGGGAACACCGGGGAGCTGTTTTTT
TRBV7-8	TRBJ2-7	few	.	CASSSETEQYF	TGTGCCAGCAGCTCGGAGACGGAGCAGTACTTC
TRBV18	TRBJ2-5	many	.	CASSPGRAQETQYF	TGTGCCAGCAGTCCCGGCAGGGCCCAAGAGACCCAGTACTTC
TRBV20-1	TRBJ1-4	.	TRBD1	CSARDPAGGDEKLFF	TGCAGTGCTAGAGATCCCGCAGGGGGCGATGAAAAACTGTTTTTT
TRBV7-2	TRBJ2-1	.	TRBD2	CASIPAGPSYNEQFF	TGTGCCAGCATCCCAGCGGGACCCTCCTACAATGAGCAGTTCTTC
TRBV6-5	TRBJ2-7	.	.	CASSRGTDLLEQYF	TGTGCCAGCAGCAGGGGAACCGACCTTCTCGAGCAGTACTTC